The source of this T cell receptor (beta chain) is a study of blood T cells in healthy people across ages. In regard to this clonotype: Its antigen is as yet unknown.

Findings of the study overall: Age advanced and TCR beta diversity per million T cells fell, roughly linearly. Those diversity estimates obtained from one million T cells were thought to be underestimates.

Alongside a J-beta primer mix, a sample-barcoded 5' primer served in a second PCR lasting 7 to 11 cycles. Using its own MiXCR run on the 5' RACE reads, TCRdb lists one record per CDR3 protein. The sample holds under 2,000,000 distinct CDR3 sequences, around half seen once. The V end was cut by 0 bases, the J end by 2 bases, with 10 bases between. CDR3 length: 15 amino acids. The germline CDR1 and CDR2 sequences are LGHDT and YNNKEL (reference sequence). Donors were systemically healthy Caucasian individuals from Russia aged roughly 6 to 100 years. The receptor comes from a woman aged 40 to 50 in good health. The rearrangement uses TRBV3-1 and TRBJ1-2; D gene ambiguous. Sequencing was performed on blood. CDR3 DNA: TGTGCCAGCAGCCAAGATGAATCCGGGAACTATGGCTACACCTTC. Protein: CASSQDESGNYGYTF.